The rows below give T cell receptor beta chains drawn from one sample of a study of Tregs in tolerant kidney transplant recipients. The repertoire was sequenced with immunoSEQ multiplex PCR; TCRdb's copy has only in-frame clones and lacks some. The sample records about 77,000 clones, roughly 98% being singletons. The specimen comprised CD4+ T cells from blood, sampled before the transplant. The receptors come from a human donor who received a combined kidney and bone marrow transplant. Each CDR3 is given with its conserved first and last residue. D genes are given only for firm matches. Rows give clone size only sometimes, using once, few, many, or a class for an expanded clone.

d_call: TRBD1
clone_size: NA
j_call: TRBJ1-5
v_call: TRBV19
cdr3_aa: CASSIVTGNGQPQHF
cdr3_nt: TGTGCCAGTAGTATCGTGACAGGGAACGGTCAGCCCCAGCATTTT

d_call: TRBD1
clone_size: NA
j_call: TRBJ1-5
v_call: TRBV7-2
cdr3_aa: CACSLETGNQPQHF
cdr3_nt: TGTGCCTGCAGCTTAGAGACAGGGAATCAGCCCCAGCATTTT

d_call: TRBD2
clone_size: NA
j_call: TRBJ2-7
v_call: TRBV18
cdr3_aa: CASSPPLLTIAGADYEQYF
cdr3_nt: TGTGCCAGCTCACCACCACTACTGACCATAGCGGGAGCGGACTACGAGCAGTACTTC

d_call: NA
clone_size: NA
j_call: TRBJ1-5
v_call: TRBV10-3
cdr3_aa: CAISDRAGNNQPQHF
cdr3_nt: TGTGCCATCAGTGACAGGGCAGGTAACAATCAGCCCCAGCATTTT

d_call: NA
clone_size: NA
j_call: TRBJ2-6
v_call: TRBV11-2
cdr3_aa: CASSSGTMIYSGANVLTF
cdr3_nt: TGTGCCAGCAGCTCCGGGACAATGATTTACTCTGGGGCCAACGTCCTGACTTTC

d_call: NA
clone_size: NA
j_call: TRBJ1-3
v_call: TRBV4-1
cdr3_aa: CASSQSISSGNTIYF
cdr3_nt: TGCGCCAGCAGCCAATCCATTAGCTCTGGAAACACCATATATTTT

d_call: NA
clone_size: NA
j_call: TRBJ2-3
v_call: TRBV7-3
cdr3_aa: CASSSQAQAPVNTQYF
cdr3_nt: TGTGCCAGCAGCTCCCAAGCGCAAGCCCCGGTGAATACGCAGTATTTT

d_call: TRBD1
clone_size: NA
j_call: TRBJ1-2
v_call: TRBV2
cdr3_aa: CASSVADRGFGYGYTF
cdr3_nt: TGTGCCAGCAGTGTGGCAGACAGGGGGTTTGGCTATGGCTACACCTTC

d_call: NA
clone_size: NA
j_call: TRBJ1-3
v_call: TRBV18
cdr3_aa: CASSPNLAGWTGNTIYF
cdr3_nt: TGTGCCAGCTCACCCAACTTGGCAGGGTGGACTGGAAACACCATATATTTT

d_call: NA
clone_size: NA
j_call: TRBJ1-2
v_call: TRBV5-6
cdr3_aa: CASSFLSAGGYTF
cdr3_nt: TGTGCCAGCAGCTTCCTATCGGCAGGTGGCTACACCTTC

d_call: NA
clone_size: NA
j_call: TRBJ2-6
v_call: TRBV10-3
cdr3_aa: CAISPQGPGANVLTF
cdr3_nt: TGTGCCATCAGTCCCCAGGGGCCTGGGGCCAACGTCCTGACTTTC

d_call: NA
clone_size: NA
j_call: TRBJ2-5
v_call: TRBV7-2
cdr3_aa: CASSSKETQYF
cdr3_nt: TGTGCCAGCAGCTCTAAAGAGACCCAGTACTTC

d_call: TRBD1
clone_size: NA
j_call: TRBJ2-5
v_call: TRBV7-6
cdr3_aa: CASSFDRGGFQETQYF
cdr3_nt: TGTGCCAGCAGCTTCGACAGGGGGGGATTCCAAGAGACCCAGTACTTC

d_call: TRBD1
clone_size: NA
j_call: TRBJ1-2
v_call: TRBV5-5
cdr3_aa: CASSLRDRGTDYGYTF
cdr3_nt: TGTGCCAGCAGTCTCCGGGACAGGGGGACGGATTATGGCTACACCTTC

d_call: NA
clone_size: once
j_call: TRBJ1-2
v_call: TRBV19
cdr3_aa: CASSTRSYGYTF
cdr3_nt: TGTGCCAGTAGTACCCGTTCCTATGGCTACACCTTC

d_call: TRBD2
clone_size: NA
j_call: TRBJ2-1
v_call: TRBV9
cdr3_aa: CASSFRLAGDNEQFF
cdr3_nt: TGTGCCAGCAGTTTTAGACTAGCTGGGGACAATGAGCAGTTCTTC